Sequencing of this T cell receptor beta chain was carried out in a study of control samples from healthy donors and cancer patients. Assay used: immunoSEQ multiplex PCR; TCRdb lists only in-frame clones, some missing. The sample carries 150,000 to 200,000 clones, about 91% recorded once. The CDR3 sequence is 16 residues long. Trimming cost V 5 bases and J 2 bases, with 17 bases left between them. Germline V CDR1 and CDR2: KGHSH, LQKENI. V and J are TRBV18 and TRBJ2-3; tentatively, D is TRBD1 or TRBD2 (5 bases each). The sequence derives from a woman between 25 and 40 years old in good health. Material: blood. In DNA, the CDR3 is TGTGCCAGCTCAGCGCTGACAGCGGAGGACACAGATACGCAGTATTTT. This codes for CASSALTAEDTDTQYF. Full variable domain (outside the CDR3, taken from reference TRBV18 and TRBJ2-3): NAGVMQNPRHLVRRRGQEARLRCSPMKGHSHVYWYRQLPEEGLKFMVYLQKENIIDESGMPKERFSAEFPKEGPSILRIQQVVRGDSAAYFCASSALTAEDTDTQYFGPGTRLTVL.